Following are 29 T cell receptor beta chains from one sample sequenced in a study of cytomegalovirus exposure and HLA in healthy donors. The PCR ran on 60 Vbeta and 13 Jbeta primers. Only in-frame clones appear in the TCRdb table, and some are missing; sequencing was by immunoSEQ multiplex PCR. The sample has some 150,000 clones; about 80% are singletons. The specimen was PBMCs. Every receptor here comes from a woman aged 45-60 years in good health and CMV-seropositive.

This chain uses TRBV5-1 with TRBJ2-6; 7 nucleotides align to TRBD1. The CDR3 is 17 amino acids. Germline assignment: CDR1 SGHRS and CDR2 YFSETQ. V trimming: 7 bases; J trimming: 0 bases; junction bases outside the gene matches: 10. The CDR3 DNA follows: TGCGCCAGCTCGACCGGACAGGTCTCCTCTGGGGCCAACGTCCTGACTTTC. Translating gives CASSTGQVSSGANVLTF.

V and J are TRBV4-3 and TRBJ2-3; possible D gene TRBD1, 6 bases. The CDR3 runs 19 residues. Germline-derived CDR1 and CDR2 are LGHNA and YSLEER. Deletions cut 0 bases from V and 4 bases from J, with 23 bases between. The CDR3 loop reads CASSQEPPRSGTKPDTQYF. For the CDR3, the DNA is TGCGCCAGCAGCCAAGAACCCCCACGATCCGGGACAAAGCCAGATACGCAGTATTTT.

V gene TRBV6-5 combines with J gene TRBJ2-2; TRBD1 aligns across 8 bases. CDR1 MNHEY and CDR2 SVGAGI come from the germline V gene. The CDR3 spans 15 residues. Trimming removed 4 bases from V and 7 bases from J; junction bases left unmatched: 8. CDR3 in amino acids: CASSSQGAGSGELFF. CDR3 in DNA: TGTGCCAGCAGTTCCCAGGGGGCTGGGAGCGGGGAGCTGTTTTTT.

A word on this clone: This specimen includes other DNA sequences encoding the same CDR3. The chain links TRBV5-4 to TRBJ1-2, with 9 bases identical to TRBD1. V gave up 4 bases and J gave up 8 bases; unmatched junction bases: 12. Germline CDR1 is SGHNT and CDR2 is YYREEE (reference sequence). CDR3 length: 15 amino acids. CDR3 bases: TGTGCCAGCAGCCTGGACCTAGGACAGGGGAAGGGCTACACCTTC. This sequence encodes CASSLDLGQGKGYTF.

The chain has TRBV13 and TRBJ2-7; 12 bases align to TRBD1. V lost 3 bases, J lost 5 bases, and 5 bases stayed unmatched. The CDR3 covers 15 residues. The germline gives CDR1 PRHDT, CDR2 FYEKMQ (reference sequence). This CDR3 reads CASSFQGTGGNEQYF. The CDR3 DNA reads TGTGCCAGCAGCTTTCAGGGGACAGGGGGCAACGAGCAGTACTTC.

The genes are TRBV5-6 and TRBJ1-6; maybe TRBD1 (6 bases). V was trimmed by 4 bases and J by 9 bases, leaving 11 bases between them. The germline V gene encodes CDR1 SGHDT and CDR2 YYEEEE. This CDR3 region has 13 residues. The CDR3, as DNA: TGTGCCAGCAGCCCGGACAGAAGTTCACCCCTCCACTTT. It yields the protein CASSPDRSSPLHF.

CDR3 nucleotides: TGTGCCAGTAGTACCCGACTAGGCCCCACCTACGAGCAGTACTTC. Its translation is CASSTRLGPTYEQYF. The rearrangement uses TRBV19 and TRBJ2-7; D is perhaps TRBD2 (6 bases). Germline-derived CDR1 and CDR2 are LNHDA and SQIVND (reference sequence). This CDR3 contains 15 residues. V was pared by 4 bases and J by 2 bases, with 15 bases between.

The CDR3 DNA is TGTGCCAGCAGTGAAGCCGGGACAGGGCTTAACGAGCAGTACTTC. It yields the protein CASSEAGTGLNEQYF. The chain combines TRBV6-1 with TRBJ2-7; 9 nucleotides align to TRBD1. The germline V gene encodes CDR1 MNHNS and CDR2 SASEGT. CDR3 size: 15 residues. Trimming cost V 0 bases and J 5 bases; bases outside gene matches: 5.

This clone was seen more than once but under ten times. The rearrangement joins TRBV7-8 to TRBJ1-4, with 7 nucleotides matching TRBD1. Germline trimming cut 5 bases from V and 0 bases from J; bases unmatched to any gene: 12. This CDR3 has 18 residues. Germline V gene sequence: CDR1 SGHVS, CDR2 FQNEAQ. CDR3 protein: CASSPKGAVLATNEKLFF. CDR3 in DNA: TGTGCCAGCAGCCCCAAGGGGGCAGTACTCGCAACTAATGAAAAACTGTTTTTT.

The chain employs TRBV7-2 and TRBJ2-5; tentative D call: TRBD2 (5 bases). This CDR3 comprises 15 residues. V was trimmed by 0 bases and J by 5 bases, leaving 13 bases between them. Germline CDR1 is SGHTA and CDR2 is FQGNSA. The CDR3 region is CASSLAGSPGETQYF. For the CDR3, the DNA is TGTGCCAGCAGCTTAGCGGGGTCCCCGGGGGAGACCCAGTACTTC.

This clone has more than one count but fewer than ten. The V and J genes are TRBV11-2 and TRBJ2-7; possibly TRBD1 for D (5 bases). Trimming removed 4 bases at V and 2 bases at J, with 6 bases between. The CDR3 is 12 residues long. CDR1 and CDR2 from the germline V gene are SGHAT and FQNNGV. CDR3 residues: CASSWGPYEQYF. DNA for the CDR3: TGTGCCAGCAGCTGGGGCCCCTACGAGCAGTACTTC. Based on the CDR3 plus reference TRBV11-2 and TRBJ2-7, the full variable domain is EAGVAQSPRYKIIEKRQSVAFWCNPISGHATLYWYQQILGQGPKLLIQFQNNGVVDDSQLPKDRFSAERLKGVDSTLKIQPAKLEDSAVYLCASSWGPYEQYFGPGTRLTVT.

This clone occurred once. V usage is TRBV28 and J usage is TRBJ2-1, with D maybe TRBD2 (5 bases). V lost 5 bases and J lost 7, with 21 bases in between. The length of the CDR3 is 16 residues. Germline V gene sequence: CDR1 MDHEN, CDR2 SYDVKM. The CDR3 protein is CASSLRSSGRGNEQFF. The CDR3 bases are TGTGCCAGCAGTCTCCGCTCAAGCGGCCGAGGTAATGAGCAGTTCTTC.

V gene TRBV7-2 combines with J gene TRBJ2-7; D possibly corresponds to TRBD2 (5 bases). Trimming took 4 bases from V and 2 from J, leaving 12 bases between them. This CDR3 is built from 14 residues. The germline V gene has CDR1 SGHTA and CDR2 FQGNSA. CDR3 loop: CASSSGVLPYEQYF. In nucleotides, the CDR3 is TGTGCCAGCAGCTCCGGGGTTTTACCCTACGAGCAGTACTTC.

This clone was found once. The V call is TRBV30, the J call TRBJ2-7; D may be TRBD2 (5 bases). V was pared by 2 bases and J by 4 bases, with 9 bases between. CDR1 and CDR2 from the germline V gene are GTSNPN and SVGIG (reference sequence). The CDR3 sequence is 12 residues long. The CDR3 here is CAWSREKYEQYF. In DNA form, the CDR3 reads TGTGCCTGGAGTAGGGAGAAATACGAGCAGTACTTC.

CDR3 nucleotides: TGTGCCAGCAGCTACGGGGGAAACACTGAAGCTTTCTTT. This translates into CASSYGGNTEAFF. The gene calls are TRBV7-9 and TRBJ1-1, with D tentatively TRBD1 (5 bases). From germline, CDR1 is SEHNR and CDR2 FQNEAQ (reference sequence). V was clipped by 4 bases and J by 2 bases, with 8 bases between them. This CDR3 has 13 amino acids.

The V call is TRBV6-5, the J call TRBJ2-3, with 9 nucleotides matching TRBD2. CDR3 length: 15 residues. J gave up 3 bases and V 6 bases, and 7 bases lay outside the gene matches. Germline-derived CDR1 and CDR2 are MNHEY and SVGAGI. Here the CDR3 DNA reads TGTGCCAGCAGATTAAAGGCGGGGGGGACAGATACGCAGTATTTT. It codes for CASRLKAGGTDTQYF.

This clone was picked up one time. V gene TRBV9 combines with J gene TRBJ1-2; D uncertain. Germline CDR1 SGDLS, CDR2 YYNGEE. This CDR3 has 15 residues. V lost 0 bases, J lost 3 bases, and 12 bases lay in between. In DNA form, the CDR3 reads TGTGCCAGCAGCGTAGACGGGGAATTGGACTATGGCTACACCTTC. Translation gives CASSVDGELDYGYTF.

V gene TRBV30 combines with J gene TRBJ1-6; TRBD1 might be the D (5 bases). This CDR3 has 15 amino acids. Trimming removed 1 base from V and 10 bases from J, with 17 bases in between. Per the germline V gene, CDR1 is GTSNPN and CDR2 is SVGIG (reference sequence). The CDR3 bases are TGTGCCTGGAGTGGTAAGGGACTCGGTGACTCACCCCTCCACTTT. Translation gives CAWSGKGLGDSPLHF.

This clone was seen only once. CDR3 sequence: CASSIQGSEAFF. The CDR3 nucleotides are TGTGCCAGCTCAATCCAGGGGAGTGAAGCTTTCTTT. The J gene is TRBJ1-1, the V gene TRBV18; a weak D match, TRBD1 (6 bases). V lost 5 bases to trimming and J lost 7 bases, with 11 bases between them. The CDR3 runs 12 residues. The germline V gene encodes CDR1 KGHSH and CDR2 LQKENI.

The chain is built from TRBV6-1 and TRBJ2-1, with D possibly being TRBD1 (6 bases). V was cut by 6 bases and J by 1 base, with 13 bases left in between. Per the germline V gene, CDR1 is MNHNS and CDR2 is SASEGT. The CDR3 is made up of 15 amino acids. The CDR3 region is CASSSGTPSYNEQFF. CDR3 DNA: TGTGCCAGCAGCTCCGGGACACCTTCCTACAATGAGCAGTTCTTC.

The V and J genes are TRBV5-1 and TRBJ2-3; 8 nucleotides match TRBD1. Germline CDR1 and CDR2: SGHRS and YFSETQ. This CDR3 contains 14 residues. The V and J ends lost 4 bases and 1 base, in that order; junction bases with no gene match: 2. The CDR3 nucleotides read TGCGCCAGCAGCGCGGACAGGGGCACAGATACGCAGTATTTT. Translating it yields CASSADRGTDTQYF.

CDR3 in DNA: TGCGCCAGCAGCCGAGTAGCGGGACTAGCCACGAACAATGAGCAGTTCTTC. Translation gives CASSRVAGLATNNEQFF. The chain joins TRBV5-1 to TRBJ2-1, with 9 bases lining up with TRBD2. Germline V gene lookup returns CDR1 SGHRS and CDR2 YFSETQ. The CDR3 loop spans 17 amino acids. V shed 4 bases and J 5 bases; nucleotides not matched to a gene: 13.

The V gene is TRBV2, the J gene TRBJ2-3; 14 positions agree with TRBD2. The CDR3 sequence is 17 residues long. CDR1 and CDR2 (germline): SNHLY, FYNNEI. V gave up 5 bases and J gave up 6 bases; unmatched junction bases: 10. CDR3 protein: CASSMRLAGGNMDTQYF. CDR3 DNA: TGTGCCAGCAGTATGAGACTAGCGGGGGGGAATATGGATACGCAGTATTTT.

The V and J genes are TRBV18 and TRBJ1-5, with a weak D call TRBD1 (5 bases). Germline CDR1 reads KGHSH; CDR2 reads LQKENI. The CDR3 covers 15 residues. V was pared by 4 bases and J by 5 bases, with 15 bases between. The CDR3 region is CASSRQGTWDQPQHF. The CDR3, as DNA: TGTGCCAGCTCACGGCAGGGAACGTGGGATCAGCCCCAGCATTTT. The full variable domain, its missing parts supplied by reference TRBV18 and TRBJ1-5, is NAGVMQNPRHLVRRRGQEARLRCSPMKGHSHVYWYRQLPEEGLKFMVYLQKENIIDESGMPKERFSAEFPKEGPSILRIQQVVRGDSAAYFCASSRQGTWDQPQHFGDGTRLSIL.

The chain couples TRBV5-6 to TRBJ1-4, with 9 bases that match TRBD1. The junction had 6 bases not matched to a gene; V was cut back by 4 bases and J by 11 bases. The CDR3 spans 13 residues. The germline gives CDR1 SGHDT, CDR2 YYEEEE. The CDR3: CASSLGTGSKLFF. As DNA, the CDR3 is TGTGCCAGCAGCCTCGGGACAGGGAGCAAACTGTTTTTT.

This sequence joins TRBV19 and TRBJ1-6; 8 bases agree with TRBD1. The CDR3 totals 14 residues. Per the germline V gene, CDR1 is LNHDA and CDR2 is SQIVND (reference sequence). V trimming: 4 bases; J trimming: 7 bases; junction bases outside the gene matches: 3. For the CDR3, the DNA is TGTGCCAGTAGTAGTACAGGGGGGAATTCACCCCTCCACTTT. Its translation is CASSSTGGNSPLHF.

This clone occurred once. The genes are TRBV7-2 and TRBJ1-1; TRBD1 aligns across 10 bases. Germline CDR1 reads SGHTA; CDR2 reads FQGNSA. There are 14 residues in the CDR3. The ends lost 5 bases at V and 3 bases at J; junction bases unmatched: 3. The DNA for the CDR3 is TGTGCCAGCAGCCCGGACAGGGGGGACACTGAAGCTTTCTTT. This sequence encodes CASSPDRGDTEAFF.

The chain joins TRBV15 to TRBJ2-7; 8 bases match TRBD2. The CDR3 sequence is 15 residues long. Germline V gives CDR1 LNHNV, CDR2 YYDKDF (reference sequence). The J segment lost 4 bases and the V segment lost 1 base, leaving 6 bases of the junction unmatched. The CDR3 region is CATSRGAGGLYEQYF. CDR3 DNA sequence: TGTGCCACCAGCAGAGGTGCGGGGGGCTTGTACGAGCAGTACTTC.

J is TRBJ1-6 and V is TRBV2, with D tentatively TRBD1 (5 bases). CDR1 is SNHLY, CDR2 FYNNEI, per germline. The V end was cut by 5 bases, the J end by 7 bases, with 15 bases between. This CDR3 comprises 15 residues. Here the CDR3 DNA reads TGTGCCAGCAGTCTCATGGGGGGAATAAATTCACCCCTCCACTTT. This gives the protein CASSLMGGINSPLHF.